Shown below are 31 T cell receptor beta chains from a single sample sequenced in a study of OX40 agonist ivuxolimab in advanced cancers. Sequencing used immunoSEQ multiplex PCR; TCRdb keeps in-frame clones, though not all of them. This table holds 94,000 or so clones, about four fifths found once. This specimen consisted of CD4+ or CD8+ T cells sorted from blood, obtained in a trial of the OX40 agonist ivuxolimab. The receptor set was obtained from an adult with an advanced solid tumor such as melanoma, head and neck, liver or kidney cancer.

The V gene is TRBV6-1, the J gene TRBJ2-5, with 11 positions matching TRBD2. The CDR3 contains 15 residues. Germline trimming cut 5 bases from V and 5 bases from J; bases unmatched to any gene: 7. The germline gives CDR1 MNHNS, CDR2 SASEGT. CDR3 nucleotides: TGTGCCAGCAGTCCCGGGACTAGCGGCCCGGAGACCCAGTACTTC. Translation: CASSPGTSGPETQYF.

The chain uses TRBV5-6 and TRBJ2-7; D not resolved. The CDR3 spans 12 residues. Germline V gives CDR1 SGHDT, CDR2 YYEEEE. Trimming cost V 1 base and J 4 bases, with 6 bases left between them. The CDR3 DNA reads TGTGCCAGCAGCTTGCCATCTTACGAGCAGTACTTC. Its translation is CASSLPSYEQYF.

There are many counts of this clone. The chain recombines TRBV19 with TRBJ1-5; D ambiguous. CDR3 length: 14 amino acids. Germline CDR1 and CDR2: LNHDA and SQIVND (reference sequence). Trimming removed 8 bases at V and 0 bases at J, with 11 bases between. The CDR3 DNA sequence: TGTGCCAGTTGGCCCATTGGTAGCAATCAGCCCCAGCATTTT. Protein product: CASWPIGSNQPQHF.

This clone has only a few counts. The chain carries TRBV5-8 and TRBJ1-1, with 7 nucleotides matching TRBD1. Per the germline V gene, CDR1 is SGHTS and CDR2 is YDEGEE. The CDR3 length is 13 residues. Trimming took 6 bases from V and 4 from J; bases not matched to a gene: 6. CDR3 protein: CASTGRGSTEAFF. DNA of the CDR3: TGTGCCAGCACGGGCAGGGGGAGCACTGAAGCTTTCTTT.

This sequence joins TRBV7-2 and TRBJ1-2; D ambiguous. Trimming left V 4 bases short and J 8 bases short, with 8 bases between. The CDR3 totals 11 residues. The V gene's germline CDR1 is SGHTA and CDR2 FQGNSA. The DNA of the CDR3 is TGTGCCAGCAGCTCATCTAGAGGCTACACCTTC. Translated: CASSSSRGYTF.

In nucleotides, the CDR3 is TGTGCCAGCAGCCTTGCCCTTGACCGCTATCAGCCCCAGCATTTT. Translating it yields CASSLALDRYQPQHF. The rearrangement joins TRBV7-8 to TRBJ1-5; D gene uncertain. Germline V gives CDR1 SGHVS, CDR2 FQNEAQ. This CDR3 is 15 amino acids long. V lost 5 bases and J lost 5, with 16 bases in between.

The chain joins TRBV7-2 to TRBJ2-5; TRBD2 aligns across 11 bases. Trimming at V came to 6 bases and at J to 3 bases, leaving 9 bases not matched to a gene. CDR3 length: 16 amino acids. Germline CDR1 is SGHTA and CDR2 is FQGNSA. The CDR3 here is CASRSQLAGEEETQYF. The DNA of the CDR3 is TGTGCCAGCAGATCACAACTAGCGGGAGAGGAAGAGACCCAGTACTTC. Looking up the rest from reference TRBV7-2 and TRBJ2-5 gives the full variable domain: GAGVSQSPSNKVTEKGKDVELRCDPISGHTALYWYRQSLGQGLEFLIYFQGNSAPDKSGLPSDRFSAERTGGSVSTLTIQRTQQEDSAVYLCASRSQLAGEEETQYFGPGTRLLVL.

The rearrangement joins TRBV9 to TRBJ1-6; D may be TRBD1 (6 bases). The V gene's germline CDR1 is SGDLS and CDR2 YYNGEE. The CDR3 totals 14 residues. The V end was cut by 2 bases, the J end by 9 bases, with 12 bases between. CDR3 coding DNA: TGTGCCAGCAGCGTTGGGGGCCAGGGTTCACCCCTCCACTTT. It yields the protein CASSVGGQGSPLHF. Variable domain in full (rest from reference TRBV9 and TRBJ1-6): DSGVTQTPKHLITATGQRVTLRCSPRSGDLSVYWYQQSLDQGLQFLIQYYNGEERAKGNILERFSAQQFPDLHSELNLSSLELGDSALYFCASSVGGQGSPLHFGNGTRLTVT.

The V gene is TRBV15, the J gene TRBJ2-2; TRBD1 agrees at 8 bases. CDR3 size: 15 residues. Losses at the gene ends were 4 bases for V and 4 bases for J; bases not matched to a gene: 5. Per germline, CDR1 LNHNV and CDR2 YYDKDF (reference sequence). The CDR3 nucleotides read TGTGCCACCAGCACCGACAGGGGCGGCACCGGGGAGCTGTTTTTT. The encoded protein is CATSTDRGGTGELFF. The whole variable domain, remainder taken from reference TRBV15 and TRBJ2-2, is DAMVIQNPRYQVTQFGKPVTLSCSQTLNHNVMYWYQQKSSQAPKLLFHYYDKDFNNEADTPDNFQSRRPNTSFCFLDIRSPGLGDTAMYLCATSTDRGGTGELFFGEGSRLTVL.

V is TRBV5-6 and J is TRBJ1-2; D is undetermined. The CDR3 has 13 residues. Trimming pared 0 bases from V and 2 bases from J, leaving 5 bases between. Germline CDR1 SGHDT, CDR2 YYEEEE. The CDR3 here is CASSLGRNYGYTF. DNA for the CDR3: TGTGCCAGCAGCTTGGGCCGCAACTATGGCTACACCTTC.

The rearrangement uses TRBV5-6 and TRBJ1-6; D unclear. The germline V and J ends were trimmed by 0 bases and 10 bases, with 14 bases remaining between them. The CDR3 extends over 15 amino acids. CDR1 is SGHDT, CDR2 YYEEEE, per germline. CDR3 sequence (DNA): TGTGCCAGCAGCTTGGCTACGGGGATGAGCTCACCCCTCCACTTT. Its translation is CASSLATGMSSPLHF.

This clone turned up a few times. V usage is TRBV7-2 and J usage is TRBJ2-7, with 11 bases aligning to TRBD2. Germline V gene sequence: CDR1 SGHTA, CDR2 FQGNSA. The CDR3 is 17 amino acids. The V gene end was trimmed by 0 bases and the J gene end by 3 bases; junction bases not matched to a gene: 7. This CDR3 is CASSLASGGAGFYEQYF. The CDR3 DNA reads as TGTGCCAGCAGCTTAGCTAGCGGGGGGGCCGGGTTCTACGAGCAGTACTTC.

This chain connects TRBV19 to TRBJ1-1, with 7 bases that match TRBD1. With 7 bases clipped from V and 0 bases from J, the junction kept 5 bases outside the gene matches. The CDR3 sequence is 14 residues long. In germline, CDR1 is LNHDA, CDR2 SQIVND (reference sequence). For the CDR3, the DNA is TGTGCCAGTACGACAGGGCCTATGAACACTGAAGCTTTCTTT. It codes for CASTTGPMNTEAFF.

This sequence joins TRBV18 and TRBJ1-4; no clear D. The germline V and J ends were trimmed by 4 bases and 2 bases, with 8 bases remaining between them. Germline values: CDR1 KGHSH, CDR2 LQKENI. The CDR3 length is 14 residues. The CDR3 protein is CASSQGSTNEKLFF. The CDR3 region has the DNA TGTGCCAGCTCACAGGGTTCCACTAATGAAAAACTGTTTTTT. Based on the CDR3 plus reference TRBV18 and TRBJ1-4, the full variable domain is NAGVMQNPRHLVRRRGQEARLRCSPMKGHSHVYWYRQLPEEGLKFMVYLQKENIIDESGMPKERFSAEFPKEGPSILRIQQVVRGDSAAYFCASSQGSTNEKLFFGSGTQLSVL.

The chain is built from TRBV9 and TRBJ2-3, with 8 bases identical to TRBD2. The CDR3 loop spans 16 amino acids. Germline CDR1 reads SGDLS; CDR2 reads YYNGEE. With V trimmed by 3 bases and J by 2 bases, 8 bases remained unmatched. The CDR3: CASSAGLGENTDTQYF. The CDR3 DNA follows: TGTGCCAGCAGCGCGGGACTAGGGGAAAACACAGATACGCAGTATTTT.

The J gene is TRBJ1-4, the V gene TRBV18; no firm D call. The CDR3 runs to 18 residues. Germline V gene data show CDR1 as KGHSH and CDR2 as LQKENI. Trimming cost V 5 bases and J 0 bases, with 19 bases left between them. The CDR3 spells CASSATRGTAATNEKLFF. CDR3 nucleotide sequence: TGTGCCAGCTCAGCAACACGGGGTACTGCCGCAACTAATGAAAAACTGTTTTTT. The whole variable domain, filled in from reference TRBV18 and TRBJ1-4, reads NAGVMQNPRHLVRRRGQEARLRCSPMKGHSHVYWYRQLPEEGLKFMVYLQKENIIDESGMPKERFSAEFPKEGPSILRIQQVVRGDSAAYFCASSATRGTAATNEKLFFGSGTQLSVL.

V is TRBV7-9 and J is TRBJ2-3; D not certain. V lost 1 base and J 0 bases, leaving 14 bases between the germline ends. This CDR3 is built from 17 residues. Germline assignment: CDR1 SEHNR and CDR2 FQNEAQ (reference sequence). CDR3 protein: CASSLELRTASTDTQYF. CDR3 in DNA: TGTGCCAGCAGCTTAGAACTCCGAACCGCTAGCACAGATACGCAGTATTTT.

V usage is TRBV7-2 and J usage is TRBJ2-2, with D unclear. The CDR3 length is 13 residues. Germline CDR1 SGHTA, CDR2 FQGNSA. Deletions cut 2 bases from V and 4 bases from J, with 5 bases between. In DNA, the CDR3 is TGTGCCAGCAGCTTAACCCGCACCGGGGAGCTGTTTTTT. Translating gives CASSLTRTGELFF.

The rearrangement joins TRBV6-4 to TRBJ2-1; 8 nucleotides agree with TRBD2. Losses at the gene ends were 5 bases for V and 0 bases for J; bases not matched to a gene: 3. In germline, CDR1 is MRHNA, CDR2 SNTAGT. CDR3 length equals 15 residues. The CDR3 DNA reads as TGTGCCAGCAGTAAAACTAGCGGCTCCTACAATGAGCAGTTCTTC. This encodes CASSKTSGSYNEQFF.

The chain recombines TRBV7-9 with TRBJ2-5; D is possibly TRBD1 (8 bases). This CDR3 comprises 15 residues. Germline CDR1 and CDR2: SEHNR and FQNEAQ (reference sequence). Trimming took off 1 base at V and 3 bases at J, with 12 bases between the two ends. The CDR3 region is CASSLGTGREETQYF. The DNA of the CDR3 is TGTGCCAGCAGCTTAGGGACAGGGAGGGAAGAGACCCAGTACTTC. The full variable domain, in which reference TRBV7-9 and TRBJ2-5 provide the parts outside the CDR3, is DTGVSQNPRHKITKRGQNVTFRCDPISEHNRLYWYRQTLGQGPEFLTYFQNEAQLEKSRLLSDRFSAERPKGSFSTLEIQRTEQGDSAMYLCASSLGTGREETQYFGPGTRLLVL.

The chain is built from TRBV16 and TRBJ2-3; 9 positions agree with TRBD1. From germline, CDR1 is KGHSY and CDR2 FQNENV. The junction had 10 bases not matched to a gene; V was cut back by 4 bases and J by 5 bases. This CDR3 spans 16 amino acids. CDR3 bases: TGTGCCAGCAGCCTTTACGCGGGACAGGGAAGAGATACGCAGTATTTT. It is translated as CASSLYAGQGRDTQYF.

The chain combines TRBV27 with TRBJ1-1; D is undetermined. This CDR3 comprises 13 residues. Germline V gives CDR1 MNHEY, CDR2 SMNVEV (reference sequence). V lost 6 bases, J lost 2 bases, and 10 bases lay in between. CDR3 sequence: CASRLTRNTEAFF. The CDR3 DNA follows: TGTGCCAGCAGACTGACCAGAAACACTGAAGCTTTCTTT.

This clone appeared a few times. The chain couples TRBV5-5 to TRBJ2-3, with 8 bases aligning to TRBD1. The V segment lost 0 bases and the J segment 5 bases; nucleotides outside the gene matches: 5. CDR1 is SGHKS, CDR2 YYEKEE, per germline (reference sequence). The CDR3 has 15 amino acids. The CDR3 protein is CASSLGQGYRDTQYF. The CDR3 DNA reads TGTGCCAGCAGCTTGGGACAGGGGTACAGAGATACGCAGTATTTT.

This chain links TRBV11-2 with TRBJ1-4; the D gene is possibly TRBD1 (5 bases). Germline loops: CDR1 SGHAT, CDR2 FQNNGV. This CDR3 spans 14 amino acids. The V gene lost 5 bases and the J gene lost 8 bases, with 15 bases spanning the gap. CDR3 bases: TGTGCCAGCAGCAACATCCGGGGCTCGGAAAAACTGTTTTTT. This encodes CASSNIRGSEKLFF. Full variable domain (outside the CDR3, taken from reference TRBV11-2 and TRBJ1-4): EAGVAQSPRYKIIEKRQSVAFWCNPISGHATLYWYQQILGQGPKLLIQFQNNGVVDDSQLPKDRFSAERLKGVDSTLKIQPAKLEDSAVYLCASSNIRGSEKLFFGSGTQLSVL.

The chain links TRBV5-4 to TRBJ1-2; D is uncertain. The CDR3 covers 13 residues. Germline values: CDR1 SGHNT, CDR2 YYREEE (reference sequence). V was cut by 0 bases and J by 7 bases, with 10 bases left in between. As DNA, the CDR3 is TGTGCCAGCAGCTTGGAATCGGGCGGTGGCTACACCTTC. This codes for CASSLESGGGYTF.

This chain links TRBV7-2 with TRBJ1-2; 8 nucleotides match TRBD1. The CDR3 is made up of 14 amino acids. Germline CDR1 SGHTA, CDR2 FQGNSA. V trimming: 5 bases; J trimming: 4 bases; junction bases outside the gene matches: 6. For the CDR3, the DNA is TGTGCCAGCAGCGCAGGGGACAGGAGCTATGGCTACACCTTC. As protein: CASSAGDRSYGYTF.

The chain is built from TRBV14 and TRBJ2-7; the match to TRBD1 covers 9 bases. Per the germline V gene, CDR1 is SGHDN and CDR2 is FVKESK. CDR3 size: 15 residues. With 4 bases clipped from V and 4 bases from J, the junction kept 8 bases outside the gene matches. The CDR3 DNA is TGTGCCAGCAGCCGGGGGGGACAGGGATGGTACGAGCAGTACTTC. Its protein product is CASSRGGQGWYEQYF. The full variable domain, rest sourced from reference TRBV14 and TRBJ2-7, is EAGVTQFPSHSVIEKGQTVTLRCDPISGHDNLYWYRRVMGKEIKFLLHFVKESKQDESGMPNNRFLAERTGGTYSTLKVQPAELEDSGVYFCASSRGGQGWYEQYFGPGTRLTVT.

This clone was found a few times. The V call is TRBV2, the J call TRBJ2-3, with 8 bases matching TRBD1. In germline, CDR1 is SNHLY, CDR2 FYNNEI. The CDR3 runs 14 residues. V gave up 3 bases and J gave up 4 bases; unmatched junction bases: 3. The CDR3 nucleotides are TGTGCCAGCAGTGATTTACAGGGGGCAGATACGCAGTATTTT. This gives the protein CASSDLQGADTQYF.

The chain couples TRBV18 to TRBJ2-5; D is ambiguous. This CDR3 has 12 amino acids. CDR1 is KGHSH and CDR2 is LQKENI in the germline V gene. V shed 8 bases and J shed 4 bases, with 11 bases lying between them. This CDR3 is CASRVKPETQYF. CDR3 DNA: TGTGCCAGCCGGGTCAAGCCAGAGACCCAGTACTTC.

This clone was counted once. V gene TRBV4-1 combines with J gene TRBJ2-1; 8 bases fit TRBD1. The V segment lost 0 bases and the J segment 0 bases; nucleotides outside the gene matches: 4. This CDR3 is built from 17 residues. Per germline, CDR1 MGHRA and CDR2 YSYEKL. The CDR3: CASSQEPGGASYNEQFF. CDR3 nucleotide sequence: TGCGCCAGCAGCCAAGAGCCAGGGGGCGCCTCCTACAATGAGCAGTTCTTC.

The chain joins TRBV10-3 to TRBJ1-5, with D unresolved. CDR3 length: 14 amino acids. Germline CDR1 ENHRY, CDR2 SYGVKD. Trimming pared 2 bases from V and 2 bases from J, leaving 7 bases between. Here the CDR3 DNA reads TGTGCCATCAGTGAGACACATGGCAATCAGCCCCAGCATTTT. As protein: CAISETHGNQPQHF.